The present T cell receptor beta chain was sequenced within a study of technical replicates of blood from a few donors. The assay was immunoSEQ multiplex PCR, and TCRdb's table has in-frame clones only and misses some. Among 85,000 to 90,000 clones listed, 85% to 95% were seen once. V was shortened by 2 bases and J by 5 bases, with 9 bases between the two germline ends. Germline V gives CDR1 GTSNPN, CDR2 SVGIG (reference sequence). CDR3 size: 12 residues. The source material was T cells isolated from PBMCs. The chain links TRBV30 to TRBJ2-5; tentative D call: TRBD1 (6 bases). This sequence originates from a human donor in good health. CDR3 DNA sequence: TGTGCCTGGAGTTTTGGACAGGAGACCCAGTACTTC. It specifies CAWSFGQETQYF.